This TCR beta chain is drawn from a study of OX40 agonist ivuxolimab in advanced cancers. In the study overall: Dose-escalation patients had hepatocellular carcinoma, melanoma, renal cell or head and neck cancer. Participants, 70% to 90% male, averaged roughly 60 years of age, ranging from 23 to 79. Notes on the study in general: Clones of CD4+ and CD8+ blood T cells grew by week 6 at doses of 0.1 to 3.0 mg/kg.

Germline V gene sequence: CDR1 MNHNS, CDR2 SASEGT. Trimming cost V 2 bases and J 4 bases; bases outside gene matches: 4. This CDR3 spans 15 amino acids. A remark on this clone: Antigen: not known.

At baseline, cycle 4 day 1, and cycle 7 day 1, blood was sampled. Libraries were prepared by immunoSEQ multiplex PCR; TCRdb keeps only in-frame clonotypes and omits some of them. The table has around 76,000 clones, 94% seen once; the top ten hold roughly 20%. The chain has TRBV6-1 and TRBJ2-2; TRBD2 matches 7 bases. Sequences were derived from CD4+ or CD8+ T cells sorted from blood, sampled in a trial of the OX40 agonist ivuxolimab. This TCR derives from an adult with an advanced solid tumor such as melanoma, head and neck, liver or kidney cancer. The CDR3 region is CASSESIAGTGELFF. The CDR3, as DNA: TGTGCCAGCAGTGAATCGATAGCGGGCACCGGGGAGCTGTTTTTT.